The 30 T cell receptor beta chains reported below all come from one sample, sequenced in a study of blood T cells in healthy people across ages. A sample-barcoded 5' primer and a J-beta primer mix were used in a second PCR of roughly 6 to 12 cycles. TCRdb reprocessed the 5' RACE reads with MiXCR, giving one entry per CDR3 protein. The repertoire holds around 1,800,000 distinct CDR3 sequences, with more than 35% as singletons. Sequencing was carried out using blood. Receptors originate from a human donor in good health.

The chain uses TRBV5-1 and TRBJ2-1; a weak D match, TRBD1 (6 bases). The CDR3 has 14 amino acids. Germline V gene sequence: CDR1 SGHRS, CDR2 YFSETQ. V was clipped by 7 bases and J by 8 bases, with 19 bases between them. The CDR3 bases are TGCGCCAGCGGCGTAGCACAGGGCAGCGATGAGCAGTTCTTC. It is translated as CASGVAQGSDEQFF.

The J gene is TRBJ2-7, the V gene TRBV5-8; the D gene is possibly TRBD2 (7 bases). Germline loops: CDR1 SGHTS, CDR2 YDEGEE. This CDR3 is built from 14 residues. V was cut by 7 bases and J by 5 bases, with 19 bases left in between. The CDR3 loop is CASLGGEALHEQYF. The CDR3 DNA sequence: TGTGCCAGCCTAGGGGGGGAAGCGTTACACGAGCAGTACTTC.

V gene TRBV7-6 combines with J gene TRBJ2-5; 9 bases agree with TRBD1. CDR1 SGHVS and CDR2 FNYEAQ come from the germline V gene. CDR3 length: 14 amino acids. Unmatched junction bases numbered 11, after V lost 4 bases and J lost 11 bases. The chain's CDR3 is CASSSLDRGAEQYF. In DNA, the CDR3 is TGTGCCAGCAGCTCACTAGACAGGGGGGCTGAGCAGTACTTC.

This clonotype was observed a few times. The J gene is TRBJ1-4, the V gene TRBV7-9, with TRBD1 identical over 12 bases. This CDR3 has 17 residues. Trimming removed 9 bases from V and 6 bases from J; junction bases left unmatched: 14. CDR1 is SEHNR, CDR2 FQNEAQ, per germline (reference sequence). The CDR3 nucleotides read TGTGCCAGTAGCACACCGGGACAGGGGGCGCTTGATGAAAAACTGTTTTTT. It yields the protein CASSTPGQGALDEKLFF.

Of note for this clonotype: A far larger clone is only one base removed, so a read error is likely. The chain employs TRBV7-2 and TRBJ2-5; D perhaps matches TRBD1 (6 bases). CDR3 length: 12 amino acids. From germline, CDR1 is SGHTA and CDR2 FQGNSA. Here the CDR3 DNA reads TGTGCCTGCAGCTTAGGGGGTGGGGAGCAGTACTTC. It yields the protein CACSLGGGEQYF.

The V and J genes are TRBV11-2 and TRBJ2-7; D might be TRBD1 (5 bases). V was pared by 3 bases and J by 7 bases, with 22 bases between. This CDR3 has 16 residues. The germline CDR1 and CDR2 sequences are SGHAT and FQNNGV. In nucleotides, the CDR3 is TGTGCCAGCAGCTTCGACTGGACAACCCACCCACAAGAGCAGTACTTC. This encodes CASSFDWTTHPQEQYF.

This chain links TRBV7-6 with TRBJ1-2; weak D call: TRBD1 (6 bases). V was trimmed by 3 bases and J by 5 bases, leaving 13 bases between them. The CDR3 is made up of 14 amino acids. From germline, CDR1 is SGHVS and CDR2 FNYEAQ. The CDR3 sequence: CASSFPGTQYGYTF. CDR3 coding DNA: TGTGCCAGCAGCTTCCCCGGGACACAGTATGGCTACACCTTC.

This clonotype was detected a few times. This rearrangement joins TRBV4-3 to TRBJ1-2; 8 bases align to TRBD1. After removal of 3 bases from V and 0 bases from J, the junction contained 12 bases not matched to a gene. This CDR3 comprises 18 residues. The V gene's germline CDR1 is LGHNA and CDR2 YSLEER. CDR3 coding DNA: TGCGCCAGCAGCCAGGATCTGACAGGGGACCAAGCTAACTATGGCTACACCTTC. Its translation is CASSQDLTGDQANYGYTF.

This clonotype appeared many times. V is TRBV11-2 and J is TRBJ2-7; tentative D call: TRBD1 (6 bases). The CDR3 is 14 residues long. V lost 5 bases and J lost 2, with 13 bases in between. The germline V gene encodes CDR1 SGHAT and CDR2 FQNNGV. In DNA form, the CDR3 reads TGTGCCAGCAGCCCTATCCAGGGGACCTACGAGCAGTACTTC. This gives the protein CASSPIQGTYEQYF.

This clonotype was counted only a few times. The chain has TRBV4-3 and TRBJ1-2; D is possibly TRBD1 (5 bases). V was trimmed by 4 bases and J by 4 bases, leaving 16 bases between them. Looked up from germline, CDR1 is LGHNA and CDR2 is YSLEER. This CDR3 is 15 amino acids long. The CDR3 coding sequence is TGCGCCAGCAGCCGCCGCCGGGACCCAAGCTATGGCTACACCTTC. It specifies CASSRRRDPSYGYTF.

The V call is TRBV7-9, the J call TRBJ2-1; 9 nucleotides line up with TRBD2. CDR3 size: 16 residues. After removal of 4 bases from V and 4 bases from J, the junction contained 8 bases not matched to a gene. CDR1 is SEHNR, CDR2 FQNEAQ, per germline (reference sequence). CDR3 loop: CASSSTTSGMYNEQFF. The DNA for the CDR3 is TGTGCCAGCAGCTCCACGACTAGCGGCATGTACAATGAGCAGTTCTTC.

This clonotype was detected many times. The chain has TRBV20-1 and TRBJ2-3, with 8 positions matching TRBD2. The germline V gene encodes CDR1 DFQATT and CDR2 SNEGSKA (reference sequence). The J segment lost 8 bases and the V segment lost 0 bases, leaving 10 bases of the junction unmatched. The CDR3 sequence is 15 residues long. In nucleotides, the CDR3 is TGCAGTGCTAGAGAAGGTAGCGGGGCATCTGGTACGCAGTATTTT. It translates to CSAREGSGASGTQYF.

A few counts support this clonotype. The J gene is TRBJ2-3, the V gene TRBV6-5, with TRBD2 identical over 8 bases. Trimming at V came to 8 bases and at J to 4 bases, leaving 11 bases not matched to a gene. From germline, CDR1 is MNHEY and CDR2 SVGAGI. The CDR3 is 15 residues long. Here the CDR3 reads CASRSPGLVSDTQYF. CDR3 bases: TGTGCCAGCCGAAGTCCGGGACTAGTTTCAGATACGCAGTATTTT.

This clonotype has only a few counts. The V call is TRBV20-1, the J call TRBJ1-2; tentatively, D is TRBD1 (6 bases). Germline CDR1 reads DFQATT; CDR2 reads SNEGSKA (reference sequence). The CDR3 is 15 amino acids. The V end was cut by 3 bases, the J end by 1 base, with 15 bases between. DNA of the CDR3: TGCAGTGCTAGGGTTTGGGACATTTTTAACTATGGCTACACCTTC. This sequence encodes CSARVWDIFNYGYTF.

This rearrangement joins TRBV7-2 to TRBJ1-1; 8 positions agree with TRBD1. Trimming removed 7 bases from V and 4 bases from J; junction bases left unmatched: 8. This CDR3 contains 14 residues. CDR1 SGHTA and CDR2 FQGNSA come from the germline V gene. CDR3 amino acids: CASTMDREGTEAFF. The CDR3 bases are TGTGCCAGCACAATGGACAGGGAGGGCACTGAAGCTTTCTTT.

The chain uses TRBV29-1 and TRBJ2-7; tentative D call: TRBD2 (6 bases). Trimming stripped 6 bases from V and 1 base from J, with 16 bases between. The CDR3 is 14 amino acids. Germline CDR1 and CDR2: SQVTM and ANQGSEA. CDR3 bases: TGCAGCGTCCAACCCTACGGGGGATCCTACGAGCAGTACTTC. It is translated as CSVQPYGGSYEQYF.

With regard to this clonotype: This may be a read error, as it is one base from a much larger clone. The chain carries TRBV29-1 and TRBJ2-5; TRBD2 aligns across 8 bases. The last part of the DNA fits TRBJ2-7 better; the J call may be wrong. CDR1 and CDR2 from the germline V gene are SQVTM and ANQGSEA. The CDR3 length is 12 residues. The CDR3 reads CSGRGDTYEQYF. DNA of the CDR3: TGCAGCGGGCGGGGGGATACCTACGAGCAGTACTTC.

The chain combines TRBV7-2 with TRBJ1-1, with unresolved D. The germline V gene has CDR1 SGHTA and CDR2 FQGNSA. The CDR3 loop spans 14 amino acids. Between the trimmed V and J ends, which lost 6 bases and 4 bases, there was a span of 15 bases. CDR3 amino acids: CASSRTTLGTEAFF. The CDR3 nucleotides read TGTGCCAGCAGTCGTACGACCCTAGGCACTGAAGCTTTCTTT.

The V call is TRBV29-1, the J call TRBJ1-1; tentatively, D is TRBD1 (6 bases). Trimming pared 2 bases from V and 5 bases from J, leaving 18 bases between. The V gene's germline CDR1 is SQVTM and CDR2 ANQGSEA. The CDR3 sequence is 15 residues long. The CDR3 nucleotides read TGCAGCGTTGAACGCAGGGGATCGCGTGGGACTGAAGCTTTCTTT. It is translated as CSVERRGSRGTEAFF.

The genes are TRBV6-1 and TRBJ2-7; 10 bases are a match to TRBD2. J gave up 3 bases and V 7 bases, and 3 bases lay outside the gene matches. The CDR3 totals 13 residues. Germline V gene sequence: CDR1 MNHNS, CDR2 SASEGT. The CDR3 spells CASTSGGVYEQYF. The DNA for the CDR3 is TGTGCCAGCACTAGCGGGGGAGTCTACGAGCAGTACTTC.

This clonotype came up once. The chain couples TRBV7-9 to TRBJ1-2; a weak D match, TRBD1 (5 bases). Germline lookup yields CDR1 SEHNR and CDR2 FQNEAQ (reference sequence). The CDR3 is 13 amino acids. With 4 bases removed from V and 8 bases from J, the gap between germline ends came to 14 bases. CDR3 sequence (DNA): TGTGCCAGCAGCTCCGGGACCACCCAGGGCTACACCTTC. It specifies CASSSGTTQGYTF.

The gene calls are TRBV9 and TRBJ2-5; weak D call: TRBD2 (6 bases). CDR1 and CDR2 (germline): SGDLS, YYNGEE. The length of the CDR3 is 16 residues. Trimming left V 4 bases short and J 0 bases short, with 16 bases between. CDR3 in DNA: TGTGCCAGCAGCTCCGGGACTTCTTCGTACCAAGAGACCCAGTACTTC. This codes for CASSSGTSSYQETQYF.

As to this clonotype: Given a much more abundant clone one base away, this may be a read error. This rearrangement joins TRBV4-3 to TRBJ2-5; possibly TRBD1 or TRBD2 for D (5 bases each). In germline, CDR1 is LGHNA, CDR2 YSLEER. The CDR3 has 15 amino acids. V was shortened by 2 bases and J by 11 bases, with 21 bases between the two germline ends. CDR3 protein: CASSQTKYEGKEQYF. Written as DNA, the CDR3 is TGCGCCAGCAGCCAAACCAAGTATGAGGGGAAGGAGCAGTACTTC.

The chain has TRBV4-3 and TRBJ2-7; possibly TRBD1 or TRBD2 for D (5 bases each). CDR3 length: 15 amino acids. V was cut by 1 base and J by 4 bases, with 14 bases left in between. Germline CDR1 and CDR2: LGHNA and YSLEER. For the CDR3, the DNA is TGCGCCAGCAGCCAAGGTTCCGGGACGCCTTACGAGCAGTACTTC. It yields the protein CASSQGSGTPYEQYF.

This clonotype was seen only a few times. The chain links TRBV7-2 to TRBJ2-7; 9 bases line up with TRBD2. CDR1 is SGHTA, CDR2 FQGNSA, per germline. Losses at the gene ends were 1 base for V and 0 bases for J; bases not matched to a gene: 7. The CDR3 is 17 amino acids. The CDR3 sequence: CASSLVAGEQSSYEQYF. In nucleotides, the CDR3 is TGTGCCAGCAGCTTAGTAGCGGGGGAGCAGAGCTCCTACGAGCAGTACTTC. The whole variable domain, remainder taken from reference TRBV7-2 and TRBJ2-7, is GAGVSQSPSNKVTEKGKDVELRCDPISGHTALYWYRQSLGQGLEFLIYFQGNSAPDKSGLPSDRFSAERTGGSVSTLTIQRTQQEDSAVYLCASSLVAGEQSSYEQYFGPGTRLTVT.

This clonotype has a handful of counts. The V and J genes are TRBV20-1 and TRBJ2-7; tentative D call: TRBD1 (5 bases). V lost 6 bases and J lost 0, with 9 bases in between. Per the germline V gene, CDR1 is DFQATT and CDR2 is SNEGSKA (reference sequence). The length of the CDR3 is 12 residues. CDR3 DNA: TGCAGTGCCAGACAGAGCTCCTACGAGCAGTACTTC. Its protein is CSARQSSYEQYF.

In this sample, this clonotype turned up many times. The gene calls are TRBV7-3 and TRBJ2-1, with TRBD2 matching over 14 bases. Losses at the gene ends were 6 bases for V and 5 bases for J; bases not matched to a gene: 3. Looked up from germline, CDR1 is SGHTA and CDR2 is FQGTGA. The CDR3 has 15 amino acids. CDR3 DNA sequence: TGTGCCAGCAGTCGGACTAGCGGGGGGCACAATGAGCAGTTCTTC. It translates to CASSRTSGGHNEQFF.

This clonotype showed up just a few times. The chain carries TRBV2 and TRBJ2-5; unclear D gene. Trimming stripped 3 bases from V and 0 bases from J, with 8 bases between. The CDR3 is 14 residues long. The germline CDR1 and CDR2 sequences are SNHLY and FYNNEI. This CDR3 reads CASSEAAYQETQYF. The CDR3 bases are TGTGCCAGCAGTGAGGCAGCTTACCAAGAGACCCAGTACTTC.

This clonotype was picked up many times. The rearrangement links TRBV15 to TRBJ2-5; no firm D call. CDR3 length: 12 amino acids. V lost 0 bases and J 11 bases, leaving 10 bases between the germline ends. Germline CDR1 LNHNV, CDR2 YYDKDF (reference sequence). The CDR3 region is CATSRDVEPQYF. The CDR3 coding sequence is TGTGCCACCAGCAGAGATGTAGAACCGCAGTACTTC. The whole variable domain, remainder taken from reference TRBV15 and TRBJ2-5, is DAMVIQNPRYQVTQFGKPVTLSCSQTLNHNVMYWYQQKSSQAPKLLFHYYDKDFNNEADTPDNFQSRRPNTSFCFLDIRSPGLGDTAMYLCATSRDVEPQYFGPGTRLLVL.

This clonotype was seen a handful of times. This chain links TRBV5-6 with TRBJ2-1; 10 nucleotides agree with TRBD2. This CDR3 contains 16 residues. J lost 10 bases, V lost 4 bases, and 14 bases had no gene match. CDR1 and CDR2 (germline): SGHDT, YYEEEE. CDR3 nucleotide sequence: TGTGCCAGCAGCCCCCCGGGGGGTAGCGGGGGGCCCGAGCAGTTCTTC. Translation: CASSPPGGSGGPEQFF.